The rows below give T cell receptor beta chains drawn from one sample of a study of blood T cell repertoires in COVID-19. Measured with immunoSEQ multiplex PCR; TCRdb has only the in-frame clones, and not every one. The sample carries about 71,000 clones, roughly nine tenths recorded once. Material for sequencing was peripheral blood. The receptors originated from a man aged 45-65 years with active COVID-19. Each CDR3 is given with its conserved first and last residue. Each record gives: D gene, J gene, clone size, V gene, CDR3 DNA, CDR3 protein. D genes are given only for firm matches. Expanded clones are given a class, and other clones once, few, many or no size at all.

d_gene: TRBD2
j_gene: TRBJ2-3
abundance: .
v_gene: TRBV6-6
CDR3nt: TGTGCCAGCAGCCACCGACTAGCGGGGGTCACAGATACGCAGTATTTT
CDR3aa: CASSHRLAGVTDTQYF

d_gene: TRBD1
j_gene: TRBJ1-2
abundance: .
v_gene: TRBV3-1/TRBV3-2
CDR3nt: TGTGCCAGCAGCAAAAGGACAGGGAACTATGGCTACACCTTC
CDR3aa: CASSKRTGNYGYTF

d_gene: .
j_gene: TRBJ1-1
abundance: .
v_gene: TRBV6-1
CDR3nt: TGTGCCAGCAGTGAAAGGACAGCAGAAGCTTTCTTT
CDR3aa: CASSERTAEAFF

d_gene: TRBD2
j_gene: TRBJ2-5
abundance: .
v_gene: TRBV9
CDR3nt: TGTGCCAGCAGCCCACCGGGACTAGCGGTAGAGACCCAGTACTTC
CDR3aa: CASSPPGLAVETQYF

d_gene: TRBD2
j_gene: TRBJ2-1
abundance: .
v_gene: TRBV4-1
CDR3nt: TGCGCCAGCAGCCAAGGGAGCGCGGGGGGCTCCTACAATGAGCAGTTCTTC
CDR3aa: CASSQGSAGGSYNEQFF

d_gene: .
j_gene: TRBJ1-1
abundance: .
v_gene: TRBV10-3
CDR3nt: TGTGCCATCAGTGACGGGGGGAGGAACACTGAAGCTTTCTTT
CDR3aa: CAISDGGRNTEAFF

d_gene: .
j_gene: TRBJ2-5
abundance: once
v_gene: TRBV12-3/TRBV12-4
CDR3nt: TGTGCCAGCAGTGGAGGGACCCAGTACTTC
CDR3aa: CASSGGTQYF

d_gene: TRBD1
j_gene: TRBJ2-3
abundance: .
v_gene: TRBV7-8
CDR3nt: TGTGCCAGCAGCTTCGGACAGGGTACAGATACGCAGTATTTT
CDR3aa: CASSFGQGTDTQYF

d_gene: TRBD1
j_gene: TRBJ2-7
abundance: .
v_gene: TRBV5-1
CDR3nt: TGCGCCAGCAGGCCCGGGACAGGGACCTACGAGCAGTACTTC
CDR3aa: CASRPGTGTYEQYF

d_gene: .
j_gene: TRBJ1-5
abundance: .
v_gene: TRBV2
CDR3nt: TGTGCCAGCACCGGTGACAGTTTCTTTCAGCCCCAGCATTTT
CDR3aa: CASTGDSFFQPQHF

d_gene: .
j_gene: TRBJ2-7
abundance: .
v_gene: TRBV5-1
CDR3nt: TGCGCCAGCAGCTTCACTCCGGGGGAATGGCAGTACTTC
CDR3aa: CASSFTPGEWQYF

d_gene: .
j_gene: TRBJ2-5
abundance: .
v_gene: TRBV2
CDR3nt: TGTGCCAGCGACTACTCGGGGGTTGAAGAGACCCAGTACTTC
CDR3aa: CASDYSGVEETQYF

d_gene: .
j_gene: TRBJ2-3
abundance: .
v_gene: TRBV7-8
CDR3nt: TGTGCCAGCAGACCTCTAGCTGCGACAGATACGCAGTATTTT
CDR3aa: CASRPLAATDTQYF

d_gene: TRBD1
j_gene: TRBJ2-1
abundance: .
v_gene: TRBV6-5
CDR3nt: TGTGCCAGCAGTTACAGGACAGGGGGCAGTTACAATGAGCAGTTCTTC
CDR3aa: CASSYRTGGSYNEQFF

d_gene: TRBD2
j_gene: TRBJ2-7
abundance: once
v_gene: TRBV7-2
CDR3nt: TGTGCCAGCAGTATTAGCGGGGGGTCGGACTACGAGCAGTACTTC
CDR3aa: CASSISGGSDYEQYF

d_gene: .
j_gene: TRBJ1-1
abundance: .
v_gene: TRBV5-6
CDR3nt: TGTGCCAGCAGCTTGGACAGGGACGCTGAAGCTTTCTTT
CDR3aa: CASSLDRDAEAFF

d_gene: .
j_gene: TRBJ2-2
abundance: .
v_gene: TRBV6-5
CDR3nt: TGTGCCAGCAGTCCGGGGGGCTCGAACACCGGGGAGCTGTTTTTT
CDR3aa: CASSPGGSNTGELFF

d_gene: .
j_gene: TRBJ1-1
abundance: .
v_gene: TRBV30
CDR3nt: TGTGCCTGGAGTCGAGGCGGGAAAGCTTTCTTT
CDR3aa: CAWSRGGKAFF

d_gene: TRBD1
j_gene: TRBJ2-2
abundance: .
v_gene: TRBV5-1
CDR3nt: TGCGCCAGCAGGACGACAGGGGCGGCCGGGGAGCTGTTTTTT
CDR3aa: CASRTTGAAGELFF

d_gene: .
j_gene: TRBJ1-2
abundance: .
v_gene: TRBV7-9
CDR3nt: TGTGCCAGCAGCCTCGGACGGGAGCCTACTAACTATGGCTACACCTTC
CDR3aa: CASSLGREPTNYGYTF

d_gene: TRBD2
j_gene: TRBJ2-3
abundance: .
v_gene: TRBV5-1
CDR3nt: TGCGCCAGCAGCTTGGCTCTAGCGGGGGGCCTCCCCGATACGCAGTATTTT
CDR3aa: CASSLALAGGLPDTQYF

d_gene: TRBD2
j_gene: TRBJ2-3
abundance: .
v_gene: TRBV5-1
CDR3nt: TGCGCCAGCAGTTTAGCGGGGAGGCCCGATACGCAGTATTTT
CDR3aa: CASSLAGRPDTQYF

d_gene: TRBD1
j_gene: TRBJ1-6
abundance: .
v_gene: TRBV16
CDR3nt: TGTGCCAGCAGCCAATCAGGACAGGGGTATTCACCCCTCCACTTT
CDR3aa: CASSQSGQGYSPLHF

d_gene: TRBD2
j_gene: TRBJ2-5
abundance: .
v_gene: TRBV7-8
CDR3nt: TGTGCCAGCGCCCAGGAAAAGGGGACTAGCGGTTTGTCCCAGTACTTC
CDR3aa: CASAQEKGTSGLSQYF

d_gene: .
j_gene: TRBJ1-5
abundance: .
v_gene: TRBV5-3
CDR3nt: TGTGCCAGAAGCACTGAACAGAGCAATCAGCCCCAGCATTTT
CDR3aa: CARSTEQSNQPQHF

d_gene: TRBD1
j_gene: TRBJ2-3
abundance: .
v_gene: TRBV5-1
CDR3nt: TGCGCCAGCAGCTCGGACAGGGGGTCAGATACGCAGTATTTT
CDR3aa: CASSSDRGSDTQYF

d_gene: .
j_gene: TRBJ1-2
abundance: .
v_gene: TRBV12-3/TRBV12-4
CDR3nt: TGTGCCAGCAGTTTGGGGGCGAACTATGGCTACACCTTC
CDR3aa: CASSLGANYGYTF

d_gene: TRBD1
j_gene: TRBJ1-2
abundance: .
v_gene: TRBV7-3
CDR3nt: TGTGCCAGCAGCCAAGGGACAGGCACCTATGGCTACACCTTC
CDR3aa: CASSQGTGTYGYTF

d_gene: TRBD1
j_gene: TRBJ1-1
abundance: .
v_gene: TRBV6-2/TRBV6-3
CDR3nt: TGTGCCAGCAGTTATAGGGGGCATACTGAAGCTTTCTTT
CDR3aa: CASSYRGHTEAFF